What follows are 32 T cell receptor beta chains derived from one specimen sequenced in a study of CD8 T cells in ankylosing spondylitis (dated by TCRdb to 2015 to 2018). The method behind the library was 5' RACE. Sequencing relied on an Illumina HiSeq 2500. TCRdb reprocessed the public reads (quality trimming at Q25 with fastp, clone calling with MiXCR) and kept in-frame beta chains. Entries that share a CDR3 protein sequence are merged under the most common genes and DNA. The sample table lists approximately 140,000 distinct CDR3 sequences, roughly 44% of them with a count of one. 15% of the sample belongs to the ten largest clones. Sequencing was done on a sample of synovial fluid, either unsorted or a sorted T cell fraction (not recorded which). All receptors derive from a male donor with ankylosing spondylitis.

This clonotype was picked up many times. The chain joins TRBV15 to TRBJ2-1; D is possibly TRBD2 (5 bases). The ends were cut back, 0 bases at V and 3 bases at J, with 9 bases in the middle. The CDR3 is made up of 15 amino acids. CDR1 and CDR2 (germline): LNHNV, YYDKDF (reference sequence). The CDR3 sequence is CATSRDLEGYNEQFF. For the CDR3, the DNA is TGTGCCACCAGCAGAGATCTAGAGGGCTACAATGAGCAGTTCTTC.

This clonotype occurred a few times. V gene TRBV7-9 combines with J gene TRBJ1-2, with TRBD1 as a possible D gene (5 bases). The CDR3 runs 14 residues. CDR1 SEHNR and CDR2 FQNEAQ come from the germline V gene (reference sequence). Trimming cost V 4 bases and J 4 bases, with 13 bases left between them. The CDR3 reads CASSSTKDTYGYTF. The CDR3 coding sequence is TGTGCCAGCAGCTCTACTAAGGACACCTATGGCTACACCTTC.

This clonotype showed up just a few times. The rearrangement links TRBV10-3 to TRBJ1-1, with D perhaps matching TRBD1 (6 bases). The germline gives CDR1 ENHRY, CDR2 SYGVKD. The CDR3 consists of 15 residues. V was trimmed by 3 bases and J by 1 base, leaving 12 bases between them. The CDR3 DNA reads TGTGCCATCAGTGATTCGGGGACAAAGAACACTGAAGCTTTCTTT. It encodes CAISDSGTKNTEAFF.

The chain employs TRBV5-4 and TRBJ2-1; D gene unclear. V was cut by 4 bases and J by 4 bases, with 9 bases left in between. There are 13 residues in the CDR3. Germline lookup yields CDR1 SGHNT and CDR2 YYREEE (reference sequence). The CDR3 coding sequence is TGTGCCAGCAGCCGACTCGTTTACAATGAGCAGTTCTTC. It yields the protein CASSRLVYNEQFF. The entire variable domain, with the rest obtained from reference TRBV5-4 and TRBJ2-1, is as follows: ETGVTQSPTHLIKTRGQQVTLRCSSQSGHNTVSWYQQALGQGPQFIFQYYREEENGRGNFPPRFSGLQFPNYSSELNVNALELDDSALYLCASSRLVYNEQFFGPGTRLTVL.

J is TRBJ2-3 and V is TRBV4-1, with D perhaps TRBD1 or TRBD2 (5 bases each). Between the trimmed V and J ends, which lost 3 bases and 5 bases, there was a span of 18 bases. Germline V gene data show CDR1 as MGHRA and CDR2 as YSYEKL. This CDR3 has 16 amino acids. The CDR3 protein is CASSQGVAGAIDTQYF. The CDR3 DNA reads as TGCGCCAGCAGCCAGGGGGTGGCCGGCGCGATAGATACGCAGTATTTT.

V gene TRBV5-1 combines with J gene TRBJ2-1, with TRBD1 matching over 8 bases. Germline V gene lookup returns CDR1 SGHRS and CDR2 YFSETQ. This CDR3 has 21 amino acids. J was trimmed by 3 bases and V by 0 bases; bases with no gene match: 20. This CDR3 reads CASSLGMAGGFPTSRYNEQFF. The CDR3 DNA reads TGCGCCAGCAGCTTGGGGATGGCAGGGGGCTTCCCCACTTCTCGCTACAATGAGCAGTTCTTC.

This clonotype was seen more than once but under ten times. The chain uses TRBV7-8 and TRBJ1-2; D is uncertain. V was trimmed by 2 bases and J by 4 bases, leaving 14 bases between them. Germline CDR1 SGHVS, CDR2 FQNEAQ. This CDR3 comprises 15 residues. CDR3 nucleotide sequence: TGTGCCAGCAGCTTATACTGGACTGGCGGCTATGGCTACACCTTC. This codes for CASSLYWTGGYGYTF.

The V call is TRBV24-1, the J call TRBJ2-1, with D possibly being TRBD1 (5 bases). The germline gives CDR1 KGHDR, CDR2 SFDVKD. The ends were cut back, 2 bases at V and 0 bases at J, with 13 bases in the middle. The CDR3 is 17 amino acids. CDR3 bases: TGTGCCACCAGTGATTATACAGGCAGTGGCTCCTACAATGAGCAGTTCTTC. It is translated as CATSDYTGSGSYNEQFF.

The rearrangement uses TRBV20-1 and TRBJ1-5, with 9 bases lining up with TRBD1. J gave up 7 bases and V 5 bases, and 6 bases lay outside the gene matches. The CDR3 loop spans 13 amino acids. Germline values: CDR1 DFQATT, CDR2 SNEGSKA (reference sequence). The CDR3: CSARDRGKQPQHF. CDR3 DNA sequence: TGCAGTGCTCGCGACAGGGGGAAACAGCCCCAGCATTTT.

This clonotype was picked up many times. The chain uses TRBV10-3 and TRBJ2-5; D tentatively reads TRBD1 or TRBD2 (5 bases each). Germline CDR1 reads ENHRY; CDR2 reads SYGVKD. Trimming cost V 7 bases and J 4 bases, with 25 bases left between them. The CDR3 spans 17 residues. Here the CDR3 DNA reads TGTGCCATCAAGGACGGGGCCGGACGCGTCGCTCGAGAGACCCAGTACTTC. The encoded protein is CAIKDGAGRVARETQYF.

This clonotype was observed a few times. The chain has TRBV29-1 and TRBJ2-4; D ambiguous. The CDR3 is 11 residues long. Between the trimmed V and J ends, which lost 2 bases and 5 bases, there was a span of 4 bases. From germline, CDR1 is SQVTM and CDR2 ANQGSEA. The CDR3 DNA reads TGCAGCGTTGAATGGGAAAACATTCAGTACTTC. This gives the protein CSVEWENIQYF.

This clonotype was detected once. The rearrangement joins TRBV4-2 to TRBJ1-2; D is ambiguous. The CDR3 sequence is 13 residues long. Germline V gene lookup returns CDR1 LGHNA and CDR2 YNFKEQ. Between the trimmed V and J ends, which lost 4 bases and 2 bases, there was a span of 8 bases. CDR3 nucleotides: TGTGCCAGCAGCCTACGAGGAAACTATGGCTACACCTTC. It yields the protein CASSLRGNYGYTF.

This chain joins TRBV2 and TRBJ2-5, with TRBD1 matching 8 bases. The CDR3 runs 16 residues. CDR1 and CDR2 (germline): SNHLY, FYNNEI. Losses at the gene ends were 1 base for V and 5 bases for J; bases not matched to a gene: 9. This CDR3 is CASSEVVPGGGETQYF. The CDR3 DNA sequence: TGTGCCAGCAGTGAAGTGGTCCCAGGGGGCGGCGAGACCCAGTACTTC.

This clonotype was found a few times. The rearrangement joins TRBV5-1 to TRBJ1-6; D perhaps matches TRBD1 (5 bases). Trimming removed 4 bases from V and 4 bases from J, with 12 bases in between. Looked up from germline, CDR1 is SGHRS and CDR2 is YFSETQ. The CDR3 sequence is 15 residues long. The CDR3 sequence is CASSRQGRYNSPLHF. Written as DNA, the CDR3 is TGCGCCAGCAGCCGGCAGGGAAGGTATAATTCACCCCTCCACTTT. Together with reference TRBV5-1 and TRBJ1-6, the CDR3 gives the full variable domain: KAGVTQTPRYLIKTRGQQVTLSCSPISGHRSVSWYQQTPGQGLQFLFEYFSETQRNKGNFPGRFSGRQFSNSRSEMNVSTLELGDSALYLCASSRQGRYNSPLHFGNGTRLTVT.

This rearrangement joins TRBV5-1 to TRBJ2-7; D may correspond to TRBD1 or TRBD2 (6 bases each). The germline gives CDR1 SGHRS, CDR2 YFSETQ. The CDR3 covers 14 residues. Trimming took 7 bases from V and 2 from J, leaving 16 bases between them. CDR3 bases: TGCGCCAGCGGCGGACGGGGGCCGCCCTACGAGCAGTACTTC. This encodes CASGGRGPPYEQYF. Complete variable domain (other parts from reference TRBV5-1 and TRBJ2-7): KAGVTQTPRYLIKTRGQQVTLSCSPISGHRSVSWYQQTPGQGLQFLFEYFSETQRNKGNFPGRFSGRQFSNSRSEMNVSTLELGDSALYLCASGGRGPPYEQYFGPGTRLTVT.

The chain uses TRBV7-9 and TRBJ1-1; the D is unclear. Germline loops: CDR1 SEHNR, CDR2 FQNEAQ (reference sequence). The CDR3 has 16 amino acids. The V end was cut by 5 bases, the J end by 1 base, with 17 bases between. The CDR3 DNA sequence: TGTGCCAGCAGCCCCAGGCCGTTGGGCCGGAACACTGAAGCTTTCTTT. It encodes CASSPRPLGRNTEAFF.

This clonotype has only a few counts. V is TRBV10-3 and J is TRBJ2-3, with 11 bases lining up with TRBD2. V lost 3 bases and J lost 2; bases outside the gene matches: 1. This CDR3 contains 15 residues. CDR1 and CDR2 from the germline V gene are ENHRY and SYGVKD. CDR3 nucleotide sequence: TGTGCCATCAGTGAACTAGCGGGGGACACAGATACGCAGTATTTT. The encoded protein is CAISELAGDTDTQYF.

The chain recombines TRBV21-1 with TRBJ1-1; the table's D call, TRBD1, has no DNA check behind it. TRBV21-1 is tagged as a pseudogene. This CDR3 has 15 residues. CDR3 in amino acids: CASSPRGQGGTEAFF. The CDR3 nucleotides read TGTGCCAGCAGCCCCCGTGGGCAGGGCGGCACTGAAGCTTTCTTT.

This chain joins TRBV7-8 and TRBJ1-5; no firm D call. The CDR3 covers 16 residues. The V gene's germline CDR1 is SGHVS and CDR2 FQNEAQ. The V gene lost 2 bases and the J gene lost 2 bases, with 13 bases spanning the gap. In DNA form, the CDR3 reads TGTGCCAGCAGCTTAAGTTGGAAACAAGGCAATCAGCCCCAGCATTTT. It encodes CASSLSWKQGNQPQHF. The whole variable domain, remainder taken from reference TRBV7-8 and TRBJ1-5, is GAGVSQSPRYKVAKRGQDVALRCDPISGHVSLFWYQQALGQGPEFLTYFQNEAQLDKSGLPSDRFFAERPEGSVSTLKIQRTQQEDSAVYLCASSLSWKQGNQPQHFGDGTRLSIL.

V and J are TRBV7-9 and TRBJ2-4; D remains ambiguous. CDR1 is SEHNR and CDR2 is FQNEAQ in the germline V gene (reference sequence). The CDR3 loop spans 15 amino acids. The V end was cut by 5 bases, the J end by 3 bases, with 14 bases between. The CDR3 coding sequence is TGTGCCAGCAGCCCCTTTTGGGTTGGCAAAAACATTCAGTACTTC. Protein product: CASSPFWVGKNIQYF.

This chain joins TRBV5-1 and TRBJ2-1, with 8 bases identical to TRBD2. Trimming cost V 1 base and J 7 bases; bases outside gene matches: 10. This CDR3 has 16 amino acids. CDR1 and CDR2 from the germline V gene are SGHRS and YFSETQ. DNA of the CDR3: TGCGCCAGCAGCTTGTTTCGGGAGGGCTCTACTAATGAGCAGTTCTTC. It yields the protein CASSLFREGSTNEQFF.

This clonotype has more than one count but fewer than ten. This sequence joins TRBV4-1 and TRBJ2-1; 10 bases fit TRBD1. V lost 1 base, J lost 3 bases, and 3 bases stayed unmatched. Germline-derived CDR1 and CDR2 are MGHRA and YSYEKL. The CDR3 has 16 residues. CDR3 nucleotides: TGCGCCAGCAGCCAAGGGACAGGGGGATTCTACAATGAGCAGTTCTTC. Amino acid sequence: CASSQGTGGFYNEQFF.

The chain recombines TRBV29-1 with TRBJ2-1; 8 bases match TRBD1. The V segment lost 5 bases and the J segment 4 bases; nucleotides outside the gene matches: 10. The length of the CDR3 is 15 residues. The germline gives CDR1 SQVTM, CDR2 ANQGSEA. CDR3: CSVFLGQGYYNEQFF. The CDR3 coding sequence is TGCAGCGTTTTCCTCGGACAGGGCTATTACAATGAGCAGTTCTTC.

The chain links TRBV28 to TRBJ1-1; TRBD1 matches 8 bases. Germline V gene lookup returns CDR1 MDHEN and CDR2 SYDVKM. This CDR3 spans 18 amino acids. With 3 bases clipped from V and 5 bases from J, the junction kept 17 bases outside the gene matches. The CDR3 DNA reads as TGTGCCAGCAGTTTTCCCTCCACAGGGGGTAGTCATGGGACTGAAGCTTTCTTT. Protein product: CASSFPSTGGSHGTEAFF.

The chain couples TRBV12-3 or TRBV12-4 to TRBJ2-1; a weak D match, TRBD2 (6 bases). The CDR3 has 15 residues. Trimming cost V 1 base and J 8 bases, with 15 bases left between them. The CDR3 sequence is CASSLGLRDGDEQFF. CDR3 nucleotide sequence: TGTGCCAGCAGTTTAGGTTTGCGGGACGGCGATGAGCAGTTCTTC.

J is TRBJ2-2 and V is TRBV12-3 or TRBV12-4, with TRBD2 matching 12 bases. J gave up 2 bases and V 3 bases, and 4 bases lay outside the gene matches. This CDR3 comprises 17 residues. In DNA, the CDR3 is TGTGCCAGCAGTTTTTCCGGACTAGCGGGAAACACCGGGGAGCTGTTTTTT. Protein: CASSFSGLAGNTGELFF.

This clonotype was recorded a few times. This chain uses TRBV12-3 or TRBV12-4 with TRBJ2-1; TRBD1 might be the D (6 bases). Trimming removed 1 base from V and 5 bases from J, with 21 bases in between. The CDR3 has 18 residues. CDR3 sequence: CASSLVPRGIPQHNEQFF. The CDR3 bases are TGTGCCAGCAGTTTAGTTCCCAGGGGTATTCCTCAACACAATGAGCAGTTCTTC.

V is TRBV4-3 and J is TRBJ2-7, with a weak D call TRBD2 (6 bases). This CDR3 spans 15 amino acids. Germline CDR1 is LGHNA and CDR2 is YSLEER. V was shortened by 3 bases and J by 3 bases, with 15 bases between the two germline ends. The CDR3 loop reads CASSQGRRGDYEQYF. The DNA for the CDR3 is TGCGCCAGCAGCCAGGGGAGGCGAGGGGACTACGAGCAGTACTTC.

The chain carries TRBV20-1 and TRBJ2-5, with 10 bases fitting TRBD2. In germline, CDR1 is DFQATT, CDR2 SNEGSKA (reference sequence). There are 14 residues in the CDR3. V trimming: 4 bases; J trimming: 4 bases; junction bases outside the gene matches: 6. CDR3: CSAIGTSELETQYF. In DNA form, the CDR3 reads TGCAGTGCTATAGGGACTAGCGAGCTAGAGACCCAGTACTTC.

This clonotype showed up just a few times. V and J are TRBV10-3 and TRBJ1-2; 7 positions match TRBD1. The ends lost 7 bases at V and 6 bases at J; junction bases unmatched: 20. The germline V gene has CDR1 ENHRY and CDR2 SYGVKD. The CDR3 consists of 17 residues. The CDR3 sequence is CAINAALSQTGRNGYTF. The CDR3 nucleotides read TGTGCCATCAACGCCGCTCTTTCACAGACAGGGAGGAATGGCTACACCTTC.

A few counts support this clonotype. The J gene is TRBJ2-4, the V gene TRBV12-3 or TRBV12-4; possibly TRBD2 for D (7 bases). Between the trimmed V and J ends, which lost 2 bases and 5 bases, there was a span of 13 bases. The CDR3 has 15 amino acids. CDR3 coding DNA: TGTGCCAGCAGTTTAACCCGGGGGGCGGAAAACATTCAGTACTTC. It is translated as CASSLTRGAENIQYF.

This clonotype was seen more than once but under ten times. V gene TRBV20-1 combines with J gene TRBJ2-1; 9 bases fit TRBD2. J was trimmed by 9 bases and V by 6 bases; bases with no gene match: 15. This CDR3 contains 15 residues. The germline V gene encodes CDR1 DFQATT and CDR2 SNEGSKA (reference sequence). The CDR3 DNA reads as TGCAGTGCGGGGTTGGCGGGGGGGAGGTCGGGTGAGCAGTTCTTC. This sequence encodes CSAGLAGGRSGEQFF.